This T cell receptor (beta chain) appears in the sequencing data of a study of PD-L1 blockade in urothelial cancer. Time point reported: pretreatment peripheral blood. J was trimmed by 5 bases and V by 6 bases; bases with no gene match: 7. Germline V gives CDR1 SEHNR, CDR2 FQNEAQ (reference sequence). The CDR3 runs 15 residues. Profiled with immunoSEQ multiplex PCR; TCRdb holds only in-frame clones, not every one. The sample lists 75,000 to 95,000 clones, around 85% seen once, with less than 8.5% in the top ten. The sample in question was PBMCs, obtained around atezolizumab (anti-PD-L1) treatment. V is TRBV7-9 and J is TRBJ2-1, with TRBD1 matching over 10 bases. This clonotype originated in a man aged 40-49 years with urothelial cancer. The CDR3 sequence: CASSPDRGLDNEQFF. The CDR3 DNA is TGTGCCAGCAGTCCTGACAGGGGGCTCGACAATGAGCAGTTCTTC. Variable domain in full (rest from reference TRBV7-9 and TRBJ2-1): DTGVSQNPRHKITKRGQNVTFRCDPISEHNRLYWYRQTLGQGPEFLTYFQNEAQLEKSRLLSDRFSAERPKGSFSTLEIQRTEQGDSAMYLCASSPDRGLDNEQFFGPGTRLTVL.